These T cell receptor beta chains were read from a single sample in a study of response to subunit inactivated influenza vaccine. MiXCR, applied by TCRdb to the RT-PCR reads, yields one record per CDR3 protein. This table holds 500,000 or so distinct CDR3 sequences, approximately 15% found once. Sequencing was performed on CD4+ T cells sorted from PBMCs, taken 23 to 25 months after vaccination. Source of these receptors: a man in his fifties or sixties who received an inactivated influenza vaccine. Each CDR3 is given without its conserved first and last residue.

J: TRBJ2-2; V: TRBV20-1; CDR3: SATRELTGELF
J: TRBJ1-1; V: TRBV4-3; CDR3: ASSQVGAGMNTEAF
J: TRBJ1-1; V: TRBV12-3/TRBV12-4; CDR3: ASSLRVVNTEAF
J: TRBJ2-1; V: TRBV18; CDR3: ASSQRDQLISYNEQF
J: TRBJ1-2; V: TRBV6-2/TRBV6-3; CDR3: ASSYTIFYGYT
J: TRBJ2-5; V: TRBV5-1; CDR3: ASRRWTDQQETQY
J: TRBJ1-5; V: TRBV20-1; CDR3: SARESDRNNQPQH
J: TRBJ2-7; V: TRBV20-1; CDR3: SVQRVGEQY
J: TRBJ2-7; V: TRBV3-1; CDR3: ASSQGFGGGEYEQY
J: TRBJ2-2; V: TRBV9; CDR3: ASSASGTTPGELF
J: TRBJ1-1; V: TRBV12-3/TRBV12-4; CDR3: ASTSRGLNTEAF
J: TRBJ1-4; V: TRBV15; CDR3: ATSRVGATNEKLF